These 2 T cell receptor beta chains were sequenced from one sample in a study of blood T cell repertoires in COVID-19. TCRdb's copy holds only in-frame clones and misses some; the assay was immunoSEQ multiplex PCR. The sample shows approximately 300,000 clones, 80% to 85% of them seen only once. The source material was peripheral blood. The receptors here all came from a person between 65 and 79 years old with COVID-19, enrolled during active disease.

The genes are TRBV5-1 and TRBJ1-4; perhaps TRBD1 as D (6 bases). The CDR3 consists of 13 residues. Germline lookup yields CDR1 SGHRS and CDR2 YFSETQ. Deletions cut 4 bases from V and 5 bases from J, with 9 bases between. CDR3 loop: CASSPQGNEKLFF. In DNA form, the CDR3 reads TGCGCCAGCAGCCCCCAGGGGAATGAAAAACTGTTTTTT.

In its sample, this clone was seen a few times. The chain joins TRBV28 to TRBJ1-1; maybe TRBD1 (5 bases). V dropped 3 bases and J dropped 4 bases, with 15 bases sitting between them. CDR3 length equals 15 residues. The germline CDR1 and CDR2 sequences are MDHEN and SYDVKM. CDR3 nucleotides: TGTGCCAGCAGTTTCCTCGCCAGGGAGGGCACTGAAGCTTTCTTT. It specifies CASSFLAREGTEAFF.